These 10 T cell receptor beta chains were sequenced from one sample in a study of shared clonotypes between healthy human individuals. The repertoire was sequenced with immunoSEQ multiplex PCR; TCRdb's copy has only in-frame clones and lacks some. The sample contains about 490,000 clones, 70% to 80% of which appear only once. The specimen was PBMCs. All receptors come from a woman between 40 and 50 years old in good health. Some clones in this sample may be carry-over from other donors' samples.

This clone was recorded at least ten times. The chain links TRBV4-1 to TRBJ2-2; TRBD2 matches 9 bases. The ends lost 4 bases at V and 4 bases at J; junction bases unmatched: 10. This CDR3 is 17 amino acids long. Germline V gene lookup returns CDR1 MGHRA and CDR2 YSYEKL. As DNA, the CDR3 is TGCGCCAGCAGCCGAAGGCGGGAGGGCCAGGGCACCGGGGAGCTGTTTTTT. Its protein is CASSRRREGQGTGELFF.

This clone was counted between two and nine times. J is TRBJ1-3 and V is TRBV7-9; D gene ambiguous. Trimming removed 5 bases at V and 3 bases at J, with 5 bases between. Germline V gene data show CDR1 as SEHNR and CDR2 as FQNEAQ (reference sequence). This CDR3 has 12 residues. CDR3 amino acids: CASSLIGNTIYF. The CDR3 DNA sequence: TGTGCCAGCAGCCTCATTGGAAACACCATATATTTT.

The chain carries TRBV4-3 and TRBJ1-4, with 11 bases identical to TRBD1. The CDR3 length is 16 residues. Germline V CDR1 and CDR2: LGHNA, YSLEER. V shed 0 bases and J 10 bases; nucleotides not matched to a gene: 7. Here the CDR3 DNA reads TGCGCCAGCAGCCAAGATCCCCGGACAGGGGGCGGAAAACTGTTTTTT. Protein: CASSQDPRTGGGKLFF.

In the case of this clone: The sample has other DNA sequences that encode this CDR3 too. This chain connects TRBV9 to TRBJ2-3; D gene unclear. V lost 0 bases and J 3 bases, leaving 8 bases between the germline ends. There are 14 residues in the CDR3. Germline CDR1 and CDR2: SGDLS and YYNGEE. The CDR3 loop reads CASSVASSTDTQYF. In DNA, the CDR3 is TGTGCCAGCAGCGTAGCTTCCAGTACAGATACGCAGTATTTT.

This chain connects TRBV7-2 to TRBJ2-1, with 9 bases identical to TRBD2. The J segment lost 9 bases and the V segment lost 7 bases, leaving 16 bases of the junction unmatched. This CDR3 spans 16 amino acids. CDR1 SGHTA and CDR2 FQGNSA come from the germline V gene. The CDR3 DNA reads TGTGCCAGCACCGGGGCCTTTGCGGGAGGGTCCACTGAGCAGTTCTTC. This gives the protein CASTGAFAGGSTEQFF.

The chain uses TRBV4-2 and TRBJ1-5; no reliable D call. CDR1 is LGHNA, CDR2 YNFKEQ, per germline. Trimming took off 0 bases at V and 5 bases at J, with 14 bases between the two ends. The CDR3 runs 16 residues. The DNA of the CDR3 is TGTGCCAGCAGCCAAGACGTTTTAGTGGTCCATCAGCCCCAGCATTTT. It codes for CASSQDVLVVHQPQHF.

The rearrangement uses TRBV10-3 and TRBJ2-1, with D perhaps TRBD1 or TRBD2 (5 bases each). CDR3 length: 14 residues. V lost 8 bases and J 5 bases, leaving 16 bases between the germline ends. Germline-derived CDR1 and CDR2 are ENHRY and SYGVKD. The CDR3 sequence: CAIGGSSGDNEQFF. The CDR3 DNA reads TGTGCCATCGGGGGATCGAGCGGAGACAATGAGCAGTTCTTC.

The chain recombines TRBV27 with TRBJ1-1, with 8 positions matching TRBD1. V shed 7 bases, J shed 5 bases, and the junction held 15 bases outside the gene matches. Germline CDR1 and CDR2: MNHEY and SMNVEV (reference sequence). The CDR3 is made up of 16 amino acids. The CDR3 protein is CASTPLGQGAGTEAFF. CDR3 coding DNA: TGTGCCAGCACCCCCCTCGGGCAGGGGGCGGGGACTGAAGCTTTCTTT.

This chain connects TRBV2 to TRBJ2-7; 9 nucleotides match TRBD2. The CDR3 runs to 15 residues. V dropped 8 bases and J dropped 5; count of bases not matched to a gene: 13. Looked up from germline, CDR1 is SNHLY and CDR2 is FYNNEI. CDR3 DNA sequence: TGTGCCAGCTCCAGGTCGGGCGGGAGGGTGCACGAGCAGTACTTC. Its protein is CASSRSGGRVHEQYF.

V usage is TRBV29-1 and J usage is TRBJ1-2; TRBD1 agrees at 7 bases. V shed 7 bases and J 5 bases; nucleotides not matched to a gene: 10. Looked up from germline, CDR1 is SQVTM and CDR2 is ANQGSEA. The CDR3 spans 13 residues. CDR3 sequence (DNA): TGCAGCGCCGGACAGGCTGCGAGTTATGGCTACACCTTC. This gives the protein CSAGQAASYGYTF.